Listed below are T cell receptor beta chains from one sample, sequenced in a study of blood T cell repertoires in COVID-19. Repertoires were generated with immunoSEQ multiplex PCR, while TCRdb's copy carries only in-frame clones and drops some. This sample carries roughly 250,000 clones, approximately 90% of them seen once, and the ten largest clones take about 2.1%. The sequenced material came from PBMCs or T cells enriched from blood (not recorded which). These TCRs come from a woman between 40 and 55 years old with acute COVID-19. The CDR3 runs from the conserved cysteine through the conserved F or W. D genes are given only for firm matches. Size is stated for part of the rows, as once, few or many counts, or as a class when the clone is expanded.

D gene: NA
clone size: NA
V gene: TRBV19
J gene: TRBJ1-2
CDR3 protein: CASSTRQNHWDGYTF
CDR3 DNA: TGTGCCAGTAGTACCAGACAGAACCACTGGGATGGCTACACCTTC

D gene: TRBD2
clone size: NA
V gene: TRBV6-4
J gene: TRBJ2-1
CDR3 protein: CASSPREAGEQFF
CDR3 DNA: TGTGCCAGCAGTCCGCGGGAGGCGGGTGAGCAGTTCTTC

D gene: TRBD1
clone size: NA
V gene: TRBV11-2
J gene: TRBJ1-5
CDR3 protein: CASSPGQGFIQPQHF
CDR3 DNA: TGTGCCAGCAGCCCGGGACAGGGCTTTATACAGCCCCAGCATTTT

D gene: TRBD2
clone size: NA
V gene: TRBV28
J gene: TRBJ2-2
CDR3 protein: CASSPTGLAGYTGELFF
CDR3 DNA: TGTGCCAGCAGTCCGACAGGACTAGCGGGGTACACCGGGGAGCTGTTTTTT

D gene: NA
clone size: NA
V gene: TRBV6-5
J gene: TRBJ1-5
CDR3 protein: CASSYSTGKGQPQHF
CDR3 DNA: TGTGCCAGCAGTTACTCGACCGGGAAGGGACAGCCCCAGCATTTT

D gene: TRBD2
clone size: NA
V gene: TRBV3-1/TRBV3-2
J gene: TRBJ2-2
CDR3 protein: CASSLFRDYKTGELFF
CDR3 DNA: TGTGCCAGCAGCCTTTTCCGGGACTACAAAACCGGGGAGCTGTTTTTT

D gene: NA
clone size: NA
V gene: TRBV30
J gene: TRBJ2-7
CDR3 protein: CAWSLGLAEQYF
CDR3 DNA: TGTGCCTGGTCCTTGGGACTCGCCGAGCAGTACTTC

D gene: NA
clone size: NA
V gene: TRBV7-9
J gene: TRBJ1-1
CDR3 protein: CAVTRVNTEAFF
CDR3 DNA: TGTGCCGTTACGAGAGTGAACACTGAAGCTTTCTTT

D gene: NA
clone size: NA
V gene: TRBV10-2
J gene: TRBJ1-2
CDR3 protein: CASSELNRAFYTF
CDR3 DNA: TGCGCCAGCAGTGAGTTGAACAGAGCATTCTACACCTTC

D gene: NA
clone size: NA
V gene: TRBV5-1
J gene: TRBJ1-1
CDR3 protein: CASSSQGQGNTEAFF
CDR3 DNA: TGCGCCAGCAGCTCCCAGGGGCAGGGAAACACTGAAGCTTTCTTT

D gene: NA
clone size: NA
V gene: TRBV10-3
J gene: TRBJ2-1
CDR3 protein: CAISESERTSYNEQFF
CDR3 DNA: TGTGCCATCAGTGAGTCGGAGCGGACCTCCTACAATGAGCAGTTCTTC

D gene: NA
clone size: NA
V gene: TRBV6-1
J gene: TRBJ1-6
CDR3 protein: CASSEVQGSNSPLHF
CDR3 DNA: TGTGCCAGCAGTGAAGTTCAGGGGAGCAATTCACCCCTCCACTTT

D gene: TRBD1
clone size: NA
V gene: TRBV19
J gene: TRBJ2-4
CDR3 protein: CASRTPPGTGNIQYF
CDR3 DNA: TGTGCCAGTAGGACCCCCCCAGGGACAGGGAACATTCAGTACTTC

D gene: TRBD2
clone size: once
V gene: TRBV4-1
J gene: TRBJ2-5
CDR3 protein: CASSQGGLAGNQETQYF
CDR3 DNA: TGCGCCAGCAGCCAAGGTGGACTAGCGGGGAACCAAGAGACCCAGTACTTC

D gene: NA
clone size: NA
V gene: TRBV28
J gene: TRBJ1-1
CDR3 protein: CASSLWQGEAFF
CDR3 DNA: TGTGCCAGCAGTTTATGGCAGGGGGAAGCTTTCTTT

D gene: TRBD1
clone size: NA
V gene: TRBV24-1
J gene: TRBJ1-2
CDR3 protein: CATSDPGQGASGYTF
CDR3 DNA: TGTGCCACCAGTGATCCCGGACAGGGGGCGAGTGGCTACACCTTC

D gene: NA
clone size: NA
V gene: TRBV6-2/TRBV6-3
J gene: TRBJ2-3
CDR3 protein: CASSYFLAGDTQYF
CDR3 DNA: TGTGCCAGCAGTTACTTCCTAGCAGGAGATACGCAGTATTTT

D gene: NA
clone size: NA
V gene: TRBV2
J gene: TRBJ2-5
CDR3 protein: CASSWGLQETQYF
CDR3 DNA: TGTGCCAGCAGTTGGGGCCTACAAGAGACCCAGTACTTC

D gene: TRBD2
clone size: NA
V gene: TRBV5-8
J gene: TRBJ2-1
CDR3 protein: CASRSSGRGEQFF
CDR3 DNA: TGTGCCAGCAGATCTAGCGGGAGAGGTGAGCAGTTCTTC

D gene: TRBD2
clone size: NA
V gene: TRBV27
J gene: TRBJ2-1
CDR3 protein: CASSFLAGGPESEQFF
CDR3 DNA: TGTGCCAGCAGTTTTCTGGCGGGAGGGCCTGAGAGTGAGCAGTTCTTC

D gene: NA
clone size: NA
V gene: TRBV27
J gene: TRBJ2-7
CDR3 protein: CASLAQGSSEQYF
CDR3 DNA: TGTGCCAGCCTTGCCCAGGGAAGTTCCGAGCAGTACTTC

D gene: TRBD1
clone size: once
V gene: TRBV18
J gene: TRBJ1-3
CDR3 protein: CASSHPGQASGNTIYF
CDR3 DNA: TGTGCCAGCTCTCACCCGGGACAGGCTTCTGGAAACACCATATATTTT

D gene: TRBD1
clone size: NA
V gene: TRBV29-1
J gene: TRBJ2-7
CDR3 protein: CSVGQADEQYF
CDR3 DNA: TGCAGCGTGGGACAGGCCGACGAGCAGTACTTC

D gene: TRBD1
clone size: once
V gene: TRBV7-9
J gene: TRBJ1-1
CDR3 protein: CASSMDREVTEAFF
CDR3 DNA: TGTGCCAGCAGCATGGACAGGGAGGTCACTGAAGCTTTCTTT

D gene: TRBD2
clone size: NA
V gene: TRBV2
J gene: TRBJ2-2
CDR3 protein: CASSTLGTSEGIEDTGELFF
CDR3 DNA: TGTGCCAGCAGTACCCTTGGGACTAGCGAGGGGATTGAGGACACCGGGGAGCTGTTTTTT

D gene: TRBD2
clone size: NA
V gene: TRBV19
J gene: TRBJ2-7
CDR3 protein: CASRGSEGLADYEQYF
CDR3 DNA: TGTGCCAGTAGGGGTTCCGAGGGACTAGCGGACTACGAGCAGTACTTC

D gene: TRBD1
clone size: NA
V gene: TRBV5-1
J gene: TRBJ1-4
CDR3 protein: CASSLAPTGVGPNEKLFF
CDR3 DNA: TGCGCCAGCAGCTTGGCCCCAACAGGGGTGGGACCAAATGAAAAACTGTTTTTT

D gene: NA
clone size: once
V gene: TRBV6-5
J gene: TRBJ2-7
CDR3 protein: CASSYSTGEQYF
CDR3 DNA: TGTGCCAGCAGTTACTCGACGGGGGAGCAGTACTTC

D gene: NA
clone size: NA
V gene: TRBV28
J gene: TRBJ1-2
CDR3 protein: CASSLGGRFYGYTF
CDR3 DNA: TGTGCCAGCAGTTTAGGCGGAAGATTCTATGGCTACACCTTC

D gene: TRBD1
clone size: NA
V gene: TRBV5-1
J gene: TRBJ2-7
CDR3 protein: CASSLTGQGSYEQYF
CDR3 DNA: TGCGCCAGCAGCTTAACGGGACAGGGGTCTTACGAGCAGTACTTC

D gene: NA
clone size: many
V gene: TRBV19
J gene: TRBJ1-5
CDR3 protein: CASRRTVSNQPQHF
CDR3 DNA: TGTGCCAGTAGGCGGACAGTCAGCAATCAGCCCCAGCATTTT

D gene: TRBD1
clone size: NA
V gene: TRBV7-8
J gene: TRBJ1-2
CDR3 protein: CASSFDRGHGYTF
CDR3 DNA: TGTGCCAGCAGTTTCGACAGGGGGCATGGCTACACCTTC

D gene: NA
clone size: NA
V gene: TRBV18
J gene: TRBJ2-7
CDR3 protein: CASSPPALQIGDALQGFSYEQYF
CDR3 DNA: TGTGCCAGCTCACCCCCCGCACTTCAGATCGGCGATGCACTGCAGGGGTTCTCCTACGAGCAGTACTTC

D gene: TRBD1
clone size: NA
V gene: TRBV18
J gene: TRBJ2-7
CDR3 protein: CASSSPRGPGSSYEQYF
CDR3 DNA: TGTGCCAGCTCATCACCAAGGGGGCCAGGAAGCTCCTACGAGCAGTACTTC

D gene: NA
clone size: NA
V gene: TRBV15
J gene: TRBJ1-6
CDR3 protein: CATSRDSGRVGSPLHF
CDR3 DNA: TGTGCCACCAGCAGAGATTCGGGCAGGGTTGGTTCACCCCTCCACTTT

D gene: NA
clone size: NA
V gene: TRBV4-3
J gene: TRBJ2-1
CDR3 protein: CASSQVWQGKGGGEQFF
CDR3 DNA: TGCGCCAGCAGCCAAGTATGGCAGGGAAAGGGCGGTGGTGAGCAGTTCTTC

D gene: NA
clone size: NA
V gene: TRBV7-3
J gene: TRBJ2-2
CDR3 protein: CASSTMATGELFF
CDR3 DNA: TGTGCCAGCAGCACCATGGCCACCGGGGAGCTGTTTTTT

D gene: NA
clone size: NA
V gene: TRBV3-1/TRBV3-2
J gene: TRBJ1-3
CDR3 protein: CASSQVGGGPYSGNTIYF
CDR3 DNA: TGTGCCAGCAGCCAGGTGGGGGGAGGCCCATACTCTGGAAACACCATATATTTT

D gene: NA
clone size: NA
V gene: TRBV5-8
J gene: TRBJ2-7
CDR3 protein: CASSRDLLKDEQYF
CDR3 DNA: TGTGCCAGCAGCCGGGACTTACTAAAGGACGAGCAGTACTTC

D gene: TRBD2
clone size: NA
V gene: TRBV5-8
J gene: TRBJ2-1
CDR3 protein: CASRSGGNEQFF
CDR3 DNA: TGTGCCAGCAGAAGCGGGGGCAATGAGCAGTTCTTC

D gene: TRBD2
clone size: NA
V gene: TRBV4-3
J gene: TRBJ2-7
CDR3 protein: CASSHLLAGGQDEQYF
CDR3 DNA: TGCGCCAGCAGCCACCTGCTAGCGGGAGGCCAGGACGAGCAGTACTTC

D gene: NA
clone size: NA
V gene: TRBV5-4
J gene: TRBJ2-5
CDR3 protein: CASSLPQETQYF
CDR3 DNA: TGTGCCAGCAGCCTCCCTCAAGAGACCCAGTACTTC

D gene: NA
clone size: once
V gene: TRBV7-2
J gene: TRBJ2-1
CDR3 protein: CASSVGTNYNEQFF
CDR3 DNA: TGTGCCAGCAGCGTAGGGACAAACTACAATGAGCAGTTCTTC

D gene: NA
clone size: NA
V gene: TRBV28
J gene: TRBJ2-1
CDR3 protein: CASSLPKGGYNEQFF
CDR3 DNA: TGTGCCAGCAGTTTGCCAAAAGGGGGTTACAATGAGCAGTTCTTC

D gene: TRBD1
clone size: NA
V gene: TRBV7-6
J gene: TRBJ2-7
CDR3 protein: CASSPGQGKLYEQYF
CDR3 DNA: TGTGCCAGCAGCCCCGGACAGGGAAAACTCTACGAGCAGTACTTC

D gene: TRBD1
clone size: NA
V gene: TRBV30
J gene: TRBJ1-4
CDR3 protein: CAWSVQGTGKKLFF
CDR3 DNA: TGTGCCTGGAGTGTACAGGGGACAGGAAAAAAACTGTTTTTT

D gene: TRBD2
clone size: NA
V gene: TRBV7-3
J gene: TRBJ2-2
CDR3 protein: CASSPQTSGGGTGELFF
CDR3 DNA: TGTGCCAGCAGCCCCCAGACTAGCGGGGGTGGCACCGGGGAGCTGTTTTTT

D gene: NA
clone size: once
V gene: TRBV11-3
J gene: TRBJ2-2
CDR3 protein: CASSPERAGAGELFF
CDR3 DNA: TGTGCCAGCAGCCCCGAGAGGGCAGGGGCCGGGGAGCTGTTTTTT

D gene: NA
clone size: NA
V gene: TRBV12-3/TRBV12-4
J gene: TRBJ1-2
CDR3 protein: CASSLTGRNGYTF
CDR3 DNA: TGTGCCAGCAGTCTAACAGGGCGGAATGGCTACACCTTC

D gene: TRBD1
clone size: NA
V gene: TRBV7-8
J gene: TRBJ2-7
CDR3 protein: CASSVTGPEQYF
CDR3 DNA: TGTGCCAGCAGCGTGACAGGGCCCGAGCAGTACTTC

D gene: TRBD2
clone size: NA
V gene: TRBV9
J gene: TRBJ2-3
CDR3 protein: CASSARLAGGTDTQYF
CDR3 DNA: TGTGCCAGCAGCGCCCGACTAGCGGGGGGGACAGATACGCAGTATTTT

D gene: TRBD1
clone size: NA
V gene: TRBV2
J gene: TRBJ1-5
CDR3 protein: CASRPGQLNQPQHF
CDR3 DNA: TGTGCCAGCAGACCGGGACAGCTTAATCAGCCCCAGCATTTT

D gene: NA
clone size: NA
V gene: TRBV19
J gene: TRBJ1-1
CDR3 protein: CASNPGDWTEAFF
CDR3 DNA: TGTGCCTCCAATCCAGGGGATTGGACTGAAGCTTTCTTT

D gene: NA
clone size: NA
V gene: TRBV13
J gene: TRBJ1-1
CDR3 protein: CASSLVLQDPQGNTEAFF
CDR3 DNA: TGTGCCAGCAGCTTAGTGCTTCAGGACCCTCAGGGCAACACTGAAGCTTTCTTT

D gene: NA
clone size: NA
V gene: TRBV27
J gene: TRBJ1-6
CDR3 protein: CASRNRVNSPLHF
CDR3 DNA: TGTGCCAGCAGGAACAGGGTAAATTCACCCCTCCACTTT

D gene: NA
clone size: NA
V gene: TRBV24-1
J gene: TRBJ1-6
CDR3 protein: CATRTHRAGRGTLHF
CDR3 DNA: TGTGCCACCAGGACTCACAGGGCCGGTAGGGGAACCCTCCACTTT

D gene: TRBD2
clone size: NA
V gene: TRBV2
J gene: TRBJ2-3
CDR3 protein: CASRGGSRSTDTQYF
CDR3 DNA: TGTGCCAGCAGGGGGGGGTCTAGAAGCACAGATACGCAGTATTTT

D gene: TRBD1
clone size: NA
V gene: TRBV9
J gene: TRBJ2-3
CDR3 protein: CASSIYRGEGTDTQYF
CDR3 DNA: TGTGCCAGCAGCATCTACAGGGGTGAGGGCACAGATACGCAGTATTTT

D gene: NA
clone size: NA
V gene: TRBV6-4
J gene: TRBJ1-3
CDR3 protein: CASSDSDSFTGNTIYF
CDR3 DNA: TGTGCCAGCAGTGACTCCGACAGCTTTACTGGAAACACCATATATTTT